One sample yielded the 24 T cell receptor beta chains listed below, sequenced in a study of blood T cells in healthy people across ages. A sample-barcoded 5' primer and a J-beta primer mix were used in a second PCR of about 6 to 12 cycles. A single record per CDR3 protein comes from TCRdb applying MiXCR to the 5' RACE reads. The data show about 900,000 distinct CDR3 sequences, about 48% seen once. The material sequenced was blood. These receptors were taken from a man aged 30 to 39 in good health.

This clonotype was counted at least ten times. The chain couples TRBV29-1 to TRBJ2-3, with a tentative D call TRBD2 (5 bases). Trimming shortened V by 2 bases and J by 1 base, and 13 bases separated the two germline ends. Germline CDR1 and CDR2: SQVTM and ANQGSEA. The CDR3 has 15 amino acids. The CDR3 sequence: CSVESRLAGTDTQYF. The CDR3 DNA reads TGCAGCGTTGAAAGTAGGCTAGCTGGCACAGATACGCAGTATTTT.

The V gene is TRBV7-9, the J gene TRBJ2-6; possibly TRBD2 for D (5 bases). Trimming took 2 bases from V and 2 from J, leaving 10 bases between them. CDR3 length: 16 residues. Germline CDR1 and CDR2: SEHNR and FQNEAQ (reference sequence). In nucleotides, the CDR3 is TGTGCCAGCAGCTTAACGGTGGGAGCTGGGGCCAACGTCCTGACTTTC. It translates to CASSLTVGAGANVLTF.

This clonotype came up a few times. The rearrangement joins TRBV4-1 to TRBJ2-7, with 10 positions matching TRBD1. With V trimmed by 1 base and J by 3 bases, 12 bases remained unmatched. CDR1 is MGHRA, CDR2 YSYEKL, per germline. The CDR3 totals 18 residues. CDR3 in amino acids: CASSQVTGGRDVNYEQYF. CDR3 bases: TGCGCCAGCAGCCAAGTGACAGGGGGCCGGGACGTAAACTACGAGCAGTACTTC.

This chain links TRBV10-3 with TRBJ1-5; D may be TRBD1 (6 bases). This CDR3 comprises 13 residues. The germline CDR1 and CDR2 sequences are ENHRY and SYGVKD. V was pared by 3 bases and J by 5 bases, with 8 bases between. This chain's CDR3 is CAISERGDQPQHF. The CDR3 nucleotides are TGTGCCATCAGTGAAAGGGGGGATCAGCCCCAGCATTTT.

The J gene is TRBJ2-4, the V gene TRBV19; TRBD1 matches 10 bases. Germline CDR1 is LNHDA and CDR2 is SQIVND (reference sequence). V was clipped by 3 bases and J by 6 bases; unmatched bases: 5. The CDR3 has 15 residues. The CDR3 DNA reads TGTGCCAGTAGTATCTACGGGACAGGGGCAAACATTCAGTACTTC. It encodes CASSIYGTGANIQYF.

This clonotype showed up just a few times. V is TRBV6-2 or TRBV6-3 and J is TRBJ1-1; D is unclear. The germline V gene has CDR1 MNHEY and CDR2 SVGEGT. The CDR3 runs 11 residues. Trimming removed 5 bases at V and 3 bases at J, with 4 bases between. The CDR3 nucleotides are TGTGCCAGCAGTACTTACACTGAAGCTTTCTTT. Its translation: CASSTYTEAFF.

In this sample, this clonotype turned up a few times. This chain uses TRBV7-2 with TRBJ2-2; 12 bases are shared with TRBD2. The CDR3 is 17 amino acids. Germline V CDR1 and CDR2: SGHTA, FQGNSA. V was clipped by 1 base and J by 2 bases; unmatched bases: 2. DNA of the CDR3: TGTGCCAGCAGCTTAGAACTAGCGGGGGGAAACACCGGGGAGCTGTTTTTT. The encoded protein is CASSLELAGGNTGELFF.

The V and J genes are TRBV4-1 and TRBJ2-7; 10 bases align to TRBD1. The CDR3 covers 15 residues. V trimming: 0 bases; J trimming: 5 bases; junction bases outside the gene matches: 4. CDR1 and CDR2 from the germline V gene are MGHRA and YSYEKL. The CDR3 DNA follows: TGCGCCAGCAGCCAAGAGCCGGGACAGGGGAACGAGCAGTACTTC. This translates into CASSQEPGQGNEQYF.

This rearrangement joins TRBV28 to TRBJ2-7; D perhaps matches TRBD1 (5 bases). This CDR3 has 17 amino acids. With 6 bases removed from V and 0 bases from J, the gap between germline ends came to 21 bases. Germline-derived CDR1 and CDR2 are MDHEN and SYDVKM. The DNA of the CDR3 is TGTGCCAGCAGCCTTAGGGGCAGTAGGTCCAGCTCCTACGAGCAGTACTTC. Its protein is CASSLRGSRSSSYEQYF.

This chain links TRBV27 with TRBJ2-7; 10 nucleotides line up with TRBD2. The CDR3 totals 16 residues. CDR1 is MNHEY, CDR2 SMNVEV, per germline (reference sequence). V gave up 8 bases and J gave up 4 bases; unmatched junction bases: 14. The CDR3: CASASSGGLAPYEQYF. The CDR3 nucleotides are TGTGCCAGCGCCTCTTCGGGGGGACTAGCGCCTTACGAGCAGTACTTC.

This chain links TRBV6-6 with TRBJ2-7, with D possibly called TRBD1 or TRBD2 (6 bases each). The CDR3 sequence is 13 residues long. V was clipped by 5 bases and J by 6 bases, with 14 bases between them. CDR1 is MNHNY and CDR2 is SVGAGI in the germline V gene (reference sequence). CDR3 DNA sequence: TGTGCCAGCAGTAACCAGGAGGGGGGCGAGCAGTACTTC. It is translated as CASSNQEGGEQYF.

The chain joins TRBV18 to TRBJ1-1; D ambiguous. Trimming took off 2 bases at V and 1 base at J, with 14 bases between the two ends. The CDR3 runs to 16 residues. Germline loops: CDR1 KGHSH, CDR2 LQKENI. CDR3: CASSPSLGNRNTEAFF. CDR3 nucleotides: TGTGCCAGCTCACCAAGCTTGGGAAACCGGAACACTGAAGCTTTCTTT.

The genes are TRBV4-1 and TRBJ2-5; maybe TRBD2 (6 bases). The germline V and J ends were trimmed by 3 bases and 5 bases, with 22 bases remaining between them. The CDR3 loop spans 17 amino acids. Per germline, CDR1 MGHRA and CDR2 YSYEKL. CDR3 sequence reads: CASSQDQERALRETQYF. The CDR3 DNA is TGCGCCAGCAGCCAGGATCAGGAGCGGGCCCTCCGGGAGACCCAGTACTTC.

This clonotype has more than one count but fewer than ten. The chain has TRBV4-3 and TRBJ2-1; D is uncertain. V was clipped by 0 bases and J by 2 bases, with 8 bases between them. The CDR3 sequence is 15 residues long. The germline gives CDR1 LGHNA, CDR2 YSLEER. The DNA for the CDR3 is TGCGCCAGCAGCCAAGATTCAGTTCCCTACAATGAGCAGTTCTTC. Translation gives CASSQDSVPYNEQFF.

A single count supports this clonotype. The gene calls are TRBV20-1 and TRBJ1-6; 7 positions agree with TRBD1. The CDR3 contains 16 residues. V gave up 0 bases and J gave up 1 base; unmatched junction bases: 3. Per the germline V gene, CDR1 is DFQATT and CDR2 is SNEGSKA (reference sequence). CDR3: CSARDDRASYNSPLHF. For the CDR3, the DNA is TGCAGTGCTAGAGATGACAGGGCGTCCTATAATTCACCCCTCCACTTT.

The chain carries TRBV5-1 and TRBJ1-2; TRBD1 agrees at 8 bases. The V gene end was trimmed by 5 bases and the J gene end by 0 bases; junction bases not matched to a gene: 9. This CDR3 has 16 residues. Germline V lookup: CDR1 SGHRS, CDR2 YFSETQ. The CDR3 DNA sequence: TGCGCCAGCAGTTCCGGGGACAGGTTAGCTAACTATGGCTACACCTTC. Its translation: CASSSGDRLANYGYTF.

V and J are TRBV7-3 and TRBJ1-5; TRBD1 is a possible D gene (6 bases). The V and J ends lost 0 bases and 3 bases respectively, with 9 bases between them. The germline V gene encodes CDR1 SGHTA and CDR2 FQGTGA. The CDR3 sequence is 15 residues long. The CDR3 loop is CASSLTDSPNQPQHF. As DNA, the CDR3 is TGTGCCAGCAGCTTAACGGACAGCCCCAATCAGCCCCAGCATTTT.

The rearrangement uses TRBV28 and TRBJ1-4, with 7 positions matching TRBD1. Germline CDR1 MDHEN, CDR2 SYDVKM. The V and J ends lost 6 bases and 0 bases, in that order; junction bases with no gene match: 7. CDR3 length equals 16 residues. The CDR3 DNA follows: TGTGCCAGCAGCGGGACAGCCACTACAACTAATGAAAAACTGTTTTTT. Translating gives CASSGTATTTNEKLFF.

The CDR3 sequence is CSAPTTGNYGYTF. CDR3 sequence (DNA): TGCAGTGCCCCCACGACAGGGAACTATGGCTACACCTTC. The chain has TRBV20-1 and TRBJ1-2, with 7 bases that match TRBD1. V trimming: 6 bases; J trimming: 2 bases; junction bases outside the gene matches: 6. From germline, CDR1 is DFQATT and CDR2 SNEGSKA (reference sequence). This CDR3 comprises 13 residues.

CDR3 residues: CASSSGLAAHEQYF. The CDR3 nucleotides are TGTGCCAGCAGTTCGGGACTAGCGGCCCACGAGCAGTACTTC. This chain connects TRBV12-3 or TRBV12-4 to TRBJ2-7; 11 bases fit TRBD2. The CDR3 has 14 residues. V shed 4 bases, J shed 5 bases, and the junction held 4 bases outside the gene matches.

The chain links TRBV20-1 to TRBJ2-7, with D possibly matching TRBD1 (5 bases). The DNA matches TRBJ2-5 better at its end, which makes the J call doubtful. The CDR3 totals 16 residues. Germline V gives CDR1 DFQATT, CDR2 SNEGSKA (reference sequence). CDR3 residues: CSAEPMVATAQETQYF. As DNA, the CDR3 is TGCAGTGCTGAGCCTATGGTCGCGACAGCGCAAGAGACCCAGTACTTC.

This CDR3 is CASSLGGGWIGEKLFF. The CDR3 DNA sequence: TGTGCCAGCAGCTTAGGCGGAGGGTGGATTGGTGAAAAACTGTTTTTT. The chain combines TRBV7-2 with TRBJ1-4; unclear D gene. The CDR3 sequence is 16 residues long. The V and J ends lost 1 base and 7 bases respectively, with 16 bases between them. The germline V gene encodes CDR1 SGHTA and CDR2 FQGNSA. The full variable domain, with the rest looked up from reference TRBV7-2 and TRBJ1-4, is GAGVSQSPSNKVTEKGKDVELRCDPISGHTALYWYRQSLGQGLEFLIYFQGNSAPDKSGLPSDRFSAERTGGSVSTLTIQRTQQEDSAVYLCASSLGGGWIGEKLFFGSGTQLSVL.

J is TRBJ1-2 and V is TRBV27; no clear D. The CDR3 sequence is 12 residues long. The germline V gene has CDR1 MNHEY and CDR2 SMNVEV (reference sequence). V lost 4 bases to trimming and J lost 8 bases, with 11 bases between them. As DNA, the CDR3 is TGTGCCAGCAGTTATGCTGATCGGGGCTACACCTTC. It specifies CASSYADRGYTF.

The chain is built from TRBV6-5 and TRBJ2-7, with D hard to call. The CDR3 totals 15 residues. The ends were cut back, 7 bases at V and 0 bases at J, with 16 bases in the middle. Per germline, CDR1 MNHEY and CDR2 SVGAGI. CDR3 nucleotide sequence: TGTGCCAGCAAGCCGGATACCGAGAGCTCCTACGAGCAGTACTTC. Translating it yields CASKPDTESSYEQYF.